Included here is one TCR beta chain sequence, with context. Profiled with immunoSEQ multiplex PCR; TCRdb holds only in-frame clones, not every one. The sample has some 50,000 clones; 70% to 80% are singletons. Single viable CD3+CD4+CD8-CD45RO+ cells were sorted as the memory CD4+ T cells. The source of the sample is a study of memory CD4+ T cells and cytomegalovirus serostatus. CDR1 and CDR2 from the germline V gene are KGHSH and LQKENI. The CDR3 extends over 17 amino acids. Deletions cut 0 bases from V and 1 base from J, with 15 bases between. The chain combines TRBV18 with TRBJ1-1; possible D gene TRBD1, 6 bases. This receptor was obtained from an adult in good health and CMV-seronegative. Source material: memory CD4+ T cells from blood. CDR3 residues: CASSPPGAGAANTEAFF. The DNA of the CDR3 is TGTGCCAGCTCACCACCCGGGGCGGGGGCAGCGAACACTGAAGCTTTCTTT.